This passage covers 31 T cell receptor beta chains from one sample sequenced in a study of ipilimumab plus nivolumab after autologous stem cell transplantation. Assay: immunoSEQ multiplex PCR; the TCRdb copy retains only in-frame clones and omits some. This table has some 45,000 clones, 70% to 90% appearing once. This sample comprised PBMCs, obtained in a trial of ipilimumab plus nivolumab as post-transplant consolidation. The receptors shown here come from a male donor with multiple myeloma.

This chain uses TRBV5-1 with TRBJ1-1, with D maybe TRBD1 (5 bases). The CDR3 sequence is 14 residues long. Germline V gene data show CDR1 as SGHRS and CDR2 as YFSETQ. V lost 2 bases and J lost 0, with 8 bases in between. Written as DNA, the CDR3 is TGCGCCAGCAGCTTTGCAGGGTTGAACACTGAAGCTTTCTTT. It codes for CASSFAGLNTEAFF.

This clone appeared once. The CDR3 reads CASSLSGGQTQYF. Written as DNA, the CDR3 is TGTGCCAGCTCCCTTTCGGGGGGGCAGACCCAGTACTTC. The gene calls are TRBV28 and TRBJ2-5; 8 bases are a match to TRBD2. The V gene end was trimmed by 8 bases and the J gene end by 6 bases; junction bases not matched to a gene: 8. Per germline, CDR1 MDHEN and CDR2 SYDVKM. The CDR3 sequence is 13 residues long.

The chain combines TRBV19 with TRBJ2-5, with D tentatively TRBD1 or TRBD2 (5 bases each). The J call is in doubt because the DNA end fits TRBJ2-7 better. Per the germline V gene, CDR1 is LNHDA and CDR2 is SQIVND (reference sequence). This CDR3 region has 14 residues. CDR3: CASSMVGAYGEQYF. CDR3 in DNA: TGTGCCAGTAGTATGGTCGGGGCCTATGGCGAGCAGTACTTC.

The rearrangement links TRBV19 to TRBJ1-5; D is possibly TRBD1 (5 bases). CDR3 length: 15 residues. The germline V gene has CDR1 LNHDA and CDR2 SQIVND (reference sequence). Trimming removed 5 bases at V and 3 bases at J, with 14 bases between. CDR3 protein: CASSSEGRDNQPQHF. The CDR3 nucleotides are TGTGCCAGTAGTTCGGAGGGCAGGGACAATCAGCCCCAGCATTTT. Drawing the rest from reference TRBV19 and TRBJ1-5, the complete variable domain is DGGITQSPKYLFRKEGQNVTLSCEQNLNHDAMYWYRQDPGQGLRLIYYSQIVNDFQKGDIAEGYSVSREKKESFPLTVTSAQKNPTAFYLCASSSEGRDNQPQHFGDGTRLSIL.

The V and J genes are TRBV10-3 and TRBJ2-5, with D uncertain. Germline CDR1 is ENHRY and CDR2 is SYGVKD. V was clipped by 2 bases and J by 2 bases, with 9 bases between them. The CDR3 extends over 14 amino acids. The CDR3 reads CAISEPPGQETQYF. CDR3 sequence (DNA): TGTGCCATCAGTGAGCCCCCCGGGCAAGAGACCCAGTACTTC.

The chain combines TRBV6-5 with TRBJ1-5, with D tentatively TRBD1 (5 bases). Germline loops: CDR1 MNHEY, CDR2 SVGAGI. Trimming stripped 7 bases from V and 1 base from J, with 11 bases between. The length of the CDR3 is 14 residues. CDR3 in DNA: TGTGCCAGCACCATGGGGGGAAGCAATCAGCCCCAGCATTTT. This gives the protein CASTMGGSNQPQHF.

J is TRBJ2-1 and V is TRBV18, with D tentatively TRBD1 or TRBD2 (6 bases each). The V and J ends lost 8 bases and 4 bases respectively, with 27 bases between them. In germline, CDR1 is KGHSH, CDR2 LQKENI. The CDR3 consists of 18 residues. CDR3 loop: CASANSQGTSPLYNEQFF. CDR3 in DNA: TGTGCCAGCGCTAACTCCCAGGGGACTTCACCCCTTTACAATGAGCAGTTCTTC.

The chain employs TRBV7-9 and TRBJ2-4; no clear D gene. CDR3 length: 11 residues. V lost 3 bases and J 8 bases, leaving 5 bases between the germline ends. The germline gives CDR1 SEHNR, CDR2 FQNEAQ (reference sequence). The CDR3 is CASSFSDIQYF. The DNA for the CDR3 is TGTGCCAGCAGCTTTTCAGACATTCAGTACTTC.

This clone was observed a single time. The rearrangement uses TRBV11-2 and TRBJ2-7; D ambiguous. TRBJ2-5 matches the DNA end more closely, so the J call is doubtful. Germline CDR1 is SGHAT and CDR2 is FQNNGV. This CDR3 spans 11 amino acids. The CDR3 reads CASSLSQTQYF. The CDR3 nucleotides are TGTGCCAGCAGCCTAAGTCAGACCCAGTACTTC.

This clone came up a few times. The chain joins TRBV6-5 to TRBJ1-5; D gene uncertain. The V gene lost 0 bases and the J gene lost 4 bases, with 7 bases spanning the gap. The germline V gene encodes CDR1 MNHEY and CDR2 SVGAGI. There are 14 residues in the CDR3. The CDR3 DNA sequence: TGTGCCAGCAGTTACTCCCACCAAAATCAGCCCCAGCATTTT. It specifies CASSYSHQNQPQHF.

This clone was observed once. The chain employs TRBV9 and TRBJ2-7; 10 nucleotides match TRBD2. The CDR3 contains 16 residues. V was pared by 4 bases and J by 3 bases, with 10 bases of the junction left unmatched. Germline assignment: CDR1 SGDLS and CDR2 YYNGEE. The chain's CDR3 is CASSPAGASGSYEQYF. In DNA, the CDR3 is TGTGCCAGCAGCCCCGCGGGGGCTAGCGGGAGCTACGAGCAGTACTTC.

This chain uses TRBV29-1 with TRBJ1-5, with TRBD1 matching over 8 bases. The germline CDR1 and CDR2 sequences are SQVTM and ANQGSEA. This CDR3 is 13 amino acids long. V was clipped by 6 bases and J by 4 bases; unmatched bases: 5. CDR3 sequence: CSVRTGQNQPQHF. The CDR3 nucleotides are TGCAGCGTACGGACAGGGCAGAATCAGCCCCAGCATTTT.

This chain links TRBV7-8 with TRBJ2-3, with D tentatively TRBD2 (5 bases). Trimming removed 5 bases from V and 1 base from J, with 16 bases in between. CDR1 and CDR2 (germline): SGHVS, FQNEAQ. This CDR3 is built from 16 residues. In nucleotides, the CDR3 is TGTGCCAGCAGCCTCCGCGAGGGTTCGGGCACAGATACGCAGTATTTT. Translating gives CASSLREGSGTDTQYF.

The CDR3 is CASSTRQGVSKPGNTIYF. For the CDR3, the DNA is TGTGCCAGCAGCACCCGACAGGGGGTATCGAAACCTGGAAACACCATATATTTT. The V call is TRBV21-1, the J call TRBJ1-3; the D call TRBD1 from the table was never checked on the DNA. TRBV21-1 is given as a pseudogene. The CDR3 spans 18 residues.

This chain connects TRBV11-2 to TRBJ2-6; 8 bases line up with TRBD2. The J segment lost 0 bases and the V segment lost 5 bases, leaving 6 bases of the junction unmatched. The germline V gene has CDR1 SGHAT and CDR2 FQNNGV. The CDR3 spans 17 residues. CDR3 sequence reads: CASSKTSASSGANVLTF. CDR3 nucleotides: TGTGCCAGCAGCAAGACTAGCGCAAGCTCTGGGGCCAACGTCCTGACTTTC.

This sequence joins TRBV7-2 and TRBJ1-3; D call uncertain. The ends were cut back, 0 bases at V and 0 bases at J, with 9 bases in the middle. CDR3 length: 16 amino acids. Germline CDR1 SGHTA, CDR2 FQGNSA. The CDR3 loop reads CASSLAPGFSGNTIYF. For the CDR3, the DNA is TGTGCCAGCAGCTTAGCGCCGGGATTCTCTGGAAACACCATATATTTT. Supplemented by reference TRBV7-2 and TRBJ1-3, the full variable domain reads GAGVSQSPSNKVTEKGKDVELRCDPISGHTALYWYRQSLGQGLEFLIYFQGNSAPDKSGLPSDRFSAERTGGSVSTLTIQRTQQEDSAVYLCASSLAPGFSGNTIYFGEGSWLTVV.

This clone was seen a single time. J is TRBJ1-5 and V is TRBV18; a possible D gene is TRBD1 (5 bases). Trimming left V 3 bases short and J 9 bases short, with 18 bases between. Per the germline V gene, CDR1 is KGHSH and CDR2 is LQKENI. CDR3 size: 15 residues. CDR3 residues: CASSPSAGRGGPQHF. CDR3 nucleotides: TGTGCCAGCTCACCCAGTGCGGGGCGGGGTGGGCCCCAGCATTTT.

The chain combines TRBV6-5 with TRBJ2-7; 8 bases line up with TRBD2. V gave up 5 bases and J gave up 6 bases; unmatched junction bases: 9. The length of the CDR3 is 14 residues. The germline V gene has CDR1 MNHEY and CDR2 SVGAGI. The CDR3 spells CASSAPGLVAEQYF. Written as DNA, the CDR3 is TGTGCCAGCAGTGCCCCGGGACTAGTCGCCGAGCAGTACTTC.

The chain couples TRBV6-1 to TRBJ1-5, with D maybe TRBD1 (5 bases). Germline loops: CDR1 MNHNS, CDR2 SASEGT. The CDR3 is made up of 15 amino acids. Trimming stripped 6 bases from V and 0 bases from J, with 12 bases between. The CDR3 DNA follows: TGTGCCAGCAGGAAAGGGGAATATAGCAATCAGCCCCAGCATTTT. Translated, it gives CASRKGEYSNQPQHF.

The CDR3 loop is CASSPPRGGTGAFF. The CDR3 coding sequence is TGTGCCAGCAGTCCCCCGCGGGGGGGTACCGGAGCTTTCTTT. The chain links TRBV6-5 to TRBJ1-1; possibly TRBD1 for D (5 bases). Looked up from germline, CDR1 is MNHEY and CDR2 is SVGAGI. V lost 5 bases to trimming and J lost 10 bases, with 20 bases between them. This CDR3 comprises 14 residues.

The genes are TRBV7-2 and TRBJ1-2; TRBD1 is a possible D gene (5 bases). The CDR3 is made up of 16 amino acids. The germline V gene encodes CDR1 SGHTA and CDR2 FQGNSA. The germline V and J ends were trimmed by 2 bases and 2 bases, with 15 bases remaining between them. CDR3 coding DNA: TGTGCCAGCAGCTTAATGGCAGGGAGCTCCAACTATGGCTACACCTTC. It encodes CASSLMAGSSNYGYTF.

The chain uses TRBV28 and TRBJ2-1; no firm D call. The V end lost 7 bases, the J end lost 2 bases, and 15 bases lay between the germline ends. Germline loops: CDR1 MDHEN, CDR2 SYDVKM. This CDR3 contains 15 residues. The CDR3, as DNA: TGTGCCAGCACCCCATGGGGTGAGGCCTACAATGAGCAGTTCTTC. Its translation is CASTPWGEAYNEQFF.

The gene calls are TRBV7-9 and TRBJ1-1; a possible D gene is TRBD1 (6 bases). CDR3 length: 15 residues. Trimming shortened V by 0 bases and J by 6 bases, and 14 bases separated the two germline ends. Germline CDR1 reads SEHNR; CDR2 reads FQNEAQ (reference sequence). The CDR3 loop is CASSLAVQGWPEAFF. The CDR3 bases are TGTGCCAGCAGCTTAGCGGTACAGGGATGGCCTGAAGCTTTCTTT.

The genes are TRBV30 and TRBJ2-7, with D perhaps given as TRBD1 or TRBD2 (5 bases each). This CDR3 is built from 13 residues. V was shortened by 4 bases and J by 1 base, with 11 bases between the two germline ends. Germline V CDR1 and CDR2: GTSNPN, SVGIG (reference sequence). The CDR3 DNA reads as TGTGCCTGGACCAGGGACGGGTCCTACGAGCAGTACTTC. This gives the protein CAWTRDGSYEQYF.

CDR3 nucleotide sequence: TGTGCCAGCAGTTTAAAGTACGACAACTCCTACGAGCAGTACTTC. As protein: CASSLKYDNSYEQYF. The V call is TRBV27, the J call TRBJ2-7; D is unclear. Deletions cut 2 bases from V and 0 bases from J, with 11 bases between. CDR3 size: 15 residues. CDR1 MNHEY and CDR2 SMNVEV come from the germline V gene (reference sequence).

The sample holds a few counts of this clone. The gene calls are TRBV7-3 and TRBJ1-3; D is ambiguous. Germline values: CDR1 SGHTA, CDR2 FQGTGA. V lost 5 bases to trimming and J lost 0 bases, with 11 bases between them. CDR3 length equals 15 residues. In DNA, the CDR3 is TGTGCCAGCAGCCTCACAGTTTCCTCTGGAAACACCATATATTTT. As protein: CASSLTVSSGNTIYF.

The chain recombines TRBV7-2 with TRBJ2-5; 11 nucleotides line up with TRBD2. V lost 5 bases, J lost 2 bases, and 7 bases stayed unmatched. The CDR3 has 16 residues. Germline CDR1 and CDR2: SGHTA and FQGNSA. In DNA form, the CDR3 reads TGTGCCAGCAGCCGCCCTAGCGGGGGGCCGCAAGAGACCCAGTACTTC. This sequence encodes CASSRPSGGPQETQYF.

The chain's CDR3 is CASKSSGNVAEAFF. The CDR3 coding sequence is TGTGCCAGTAAATCGTCAGGGAATGTAGCTGAAGCTTTCTTT. This sequence joins TRBV19 and TRBJ1-1; maybe TRBD1 (5 bases). This CDR3 contains 14 residues. The ends were cut back, 7 bases at V and 6 bases at J, with 18 bases in the middle. Germline CDR1 is LNHDA and CDR2 is SQIVND (reference sequence). The variable domain in full, with the rest retrieved from reference TRBV19 and TRBJ1-1, is DGGITQSPKYLFRKEGQNVTLSCEQNLNHDAMYWYRQDPGQGLRLIYYSQIVNDFQKGDIAEGYSVSREKKESFPLTVTSAQKNPTAFYLCASKSSGNVAEAFFGQGTRLTVV.

This chain links TRBV21-1 with TRBJ2-7; TRBD2 is the table's D call, not checked against the DNA. TRBV21-1 is noted as a pseudogene. The CDR3 has 15 amino acids. Here the CDR3 DNA reads TGTGCCAGCAGCTATATGGGGGGGAGCTCCTACGAGCAGTACTTC. It yields the protein CASSYMGGSSYEQYF.

This chain links TRBV11-2 with TRBJ2-7, with TRBD1 identical over 7 bases. Germline loops: CDR1 SGHAT, CDR2 FQNNGV. The CDR3 has 15 residues. The trim removed 0 bases at V and 2 bases at J, leaving 4 bases unmatched. Here the CDR3 DNA reads TGTGCCAGCAGCTTAGATTACAGGGGTCCCTACGAGCAGTACTTC. Protein: CASSLDYRGPYEQYF.

Only one count was recorded for this clone. V and J are TRBV13 and TRBJ2-5, with 8 bases that match TRBD1. The J segment lost 1 base and the V segment lost 4 bases, leaving 5 bases of the junction unmatched. Germline CDR1 reads PRHDT; CDR2 reads FYEKMQ (reference sequence). This CDR3 is built from 15 residues. CDR3 in DNA: TGTGCCAGCAGCTCGGACAGGGCCCTCCAAGAGACCCAGTACTTC. Protein sequence: CASSSDRALQETQYF.